These 30 T cell receptor beta chains were sequenced from one sample in a study of cytomegalovirus exposure and HLA in healthy donors. Primers for the PCR totalled 60 Vbeta and 13 Jbeta. Profiled with immunoSEQ multiplex PCR; TCRdb holds only in-frame clones, not every one. This table has some 130,000 clones, roughly 85% appearing once. The sequencing sample was made of PBMCs. These receptors all come from a man in his forties in good health and CMV-seropositive.

This chain uses TRBV5-1 with TRBJ1-1, with 8 bases that match TRBD1. Germline CDR1 is SGHRS and CDR2 is YFSETQ. The length of the CDR3 is 15 residues. Trimming cost V 5 bases and J 3 bases; bases outside gene matches: 9. CDR3 loop: CASRRSGGRDTEAFF. DNA for the CDR3: TGCGCCAGCAGGCGTTCAGGGGGCAGGGACACTGAAGCTTTCTTT.

The chain combines TRBV28 with TRBJ2-2; D is perhaps TRBD1 (6 bases). V was trimmed by 8 bases and J by 3 bases, leaving 19 bases between them. This CDR3 has 16 amino acids. Germline assignment: CDR1 MDHEN and CDR2 SYDVKM. For the CDR3, the DNA is TGTGCCAGCTGGGAGAGGGGGATCTGGGACACCGGGGAGCTGTTTTTT. This codes for CASWERGIWDTGELFF.

This chain joins TRBV5-8 and TRBJ2-7; D uncertain. The ends were cut back, 7 bases at V and 6 bases at J, with 14 bases in the middle. In germline, CDR1 is SGHTS, CDR2 YDEGEE. There are 12 residues in the CDR3. The CDR3 DNA follows: TGTGCCAGCTCTCCTAAGACGGGCGAGCAGTACTTC. This gives the protein CASSPKTGEQYF.

The table lists this clone with a few counts. The chain employs TRBV28 and TRBJ2-7, with no clear D. Germline CDR1 and CDR2: MDHEN and SYDVKM. The CDR3 covers 13 residues. Trimming shortened V by 6 bases and J by 0 bases, and 9 bases separated the two germline ends. The chain's CDR3 is CASSSPSSYEQYF. CDR3 sequence (DNA): TGTGCCAGCAGCTCCCCCAGCTCCTACGAGCAGTACTTC. Looking up the rest from reference TRBV28 and TRBJ2-7 gives the full variable domain: DVKVTQSSRYLVKRTGEKVFLECVQDMDHENMFWYRQDPGLGLRLIYFSYDVKMKEKGDIPEGYSVSREKKERFSLILESASTNQTSMYLCASSSPSSYEQYFGPGTRLTVT.

Here the CDR3 reads CASSQAGGSGQETQYF. CDR3 coding DNA: TGCGCCAGCAGCCAAGCTGGGGGGAGCGGGCAAGAGACCCAGTACTTC. The gene calls are TRBV4-1 and TRBJ2-5, with a weak D call TRBD2 (6 bases). CDR3 length: 16 amino acids. Trimming took off 1 base at V and 2 bases at J, with 14 bases between the two ends. Germline V gene sequence: CDR1 MGHRA, CDR2 YSYEKL.

The CDR3 nucleotides read TGTGCCAGCAGCGGGTCAGGGGGATCACCCCTCCACTTT. This codes for CASSGSGGSPLHF. V and J are TRBV9 and TRBJ1-6; TRBD1 matches 7 bases. Germline loops: CDR1 SGDLS, CDR2 YYNGEE. V shed 3 bases and J 10 bases; nucleotides not matched to a gene: 4. The CDR3 is 13 amino acids.

The V call is TRBV28, the J call TRBJ2-2; 9 positions match TRBD2. The ends lost 3 bases at V and 4 bases at J; junction bases unmatched: 6. Germline lookup yields CDR1 MDHEN and CDR2 SYDVKM. CDR3 length: 16 amino acids. The chain's CDR3 is CASSFGAGGVTGELFF. In DNA, the CDR3 is TGTGCCAGCAGTTTCGGGGCGGGAGGGGTCACCGGGGAGCTGTTTTTT.

The rearrangement links TRBV28 to TRBJ2-5; TRBD1 aligns across 8 bases. Gene TRBJ2-7 matches the end of the DNA better, so the J call may be wrong. Germline assignment: CDR1 MDHEN and CDR2 SYDVKM. This CDR3 is built from 14 residues. CDR3 sequence (DNA): TGTGCCAGCAGTTGGACAGGGATCGTCTACGAGCAGTACTTC. Its protein is CASSWTGIVYEQYF.

This clone has a single count. CDR3 in DNA: TGCAGCGTAAAATCCGGGACACCTAACACTGAAGCTTTCTTT. This gives the protein CSVKSGTPNTEAFF. The gene calls are TRBV29-1 and TRBJ1-1, with a tentative D call TRBD1 (6 bases). The V gene lost 6 bases and the J gene lost 2 bases, with 16 bases spanning the gap. The CDR3 covers 14 residues. The germline CDR1 and CDR2 sequences are SQVTM and ANQGSEA.

This rearrangement joins TRBV2 to TRBJ2-7; 9 positions agree with TRBD1. The CDR3 runs 18 residues. Germline V gene sequence: CDR1 SNHLY, CDR2 FYNNEI. V dropped 4 bases and J dropped 4; count of bases not matched to a gene: 17. Written as DNA, the CDR3 is TGTGCCAGCAGTGTACGACCCCCCCGGGACAGGGCTTTTTACGAGCAGTACTTC. It encodes CASSVRPPRDRAFYEQYF. Variable domain in full (rest from reference TRBV2 and TRBJ2-7): EPEVTQTPSHQVTQMGQEVILRCVPISNHLYFYWYRQILGQKVEFLVSFYNNEISEKSEIFDDQFSVERPDGSNFTLKIRSTKLEDSAMYFCASSVRPPRDRAFYEQYFGPGTRLTVT.

This chain links TRBV14 with TRBJ2-7, with TRBD1 identical over 10 bases. The CDR3 is 15 residues long. V shed 4 bases and J 3 bases; nucleotides not matched to a gene: 6. The germline CDR1 and CDR2 sequences are SGHDN and FVKESK. CDR3 sequence: CASSLRDRGIYEQYF. DNA of the CDR3: TGTGCCAGCAGCCTCCGGGACAGGGGCATCTACGAGCAGTACTTC.

The chain carries TRBV25-1 and TRBJ2-1; 7 nucleotides agree with TRBD2. The V gene end was trimmed by 6 bases and the J gene end by 4 bases; junction bases not matched to a gene: 3. CDR3 length equals 13 residues. Germline V gives CDR1 MGHDK, CDR2 SYGVNS. CDR3 sequence: CASRISGYNEQFF. The CDR3 coding sequence is TGTGCCAGCAGGATTAGCGGGTACAATGAGCAGTTCTTC.

This clone was seen only a few times. V is TRBV4-1 and J is TRBJ2-7, with unresolved D. The germline V and J ends were trimmed by 0 bases and 7 bases, with 13 bases remaining between them. The V gene's germline CDR1 is MGHRA and CDR2 YSYEKL. CDR3 length: 14 residues. The CDR3 coding sequence is TGCGCCAGCAGCCAAGAGCGGCTTACGACGGAGCAGTACTTC. Amino acids: CASSQERLTTEQYF.

The V call is TRBV5-1, the J call TRBJ2-5; D possibly corresponds to TRBD2 (5 bases). With 4 bases removed from V and 4 bases from J, the gap between germline ends came to 14 bases. The CDR3 has 14 amino acids. The germline V gene encodes CDR1 SGHRS and CDR2 YFSETQ. The CDR3 bases are TGCGCCAGCAGCCCACGTGGCCGGGGAGAGACCCAGTACTTC. Translated: CASSPRGRGETQYF.

The rearrangement uses TRBV5-1 and TRBJ2-1; possible D gene TRBD2, 5 bases. Trimming pared 0 bases from V and 7 bases from J, leaving 14 bases between. Germline V lookup: CDR1 SGHRS, CDR2 YFSETQ. This CDR3 is built from 15 residues. The DNA for the CDR3 is TGCGCCAGCAGCTTGGCGGGGAACACAGTAAATGAGCAGTTCTTC. Translated, it gives CASSLAGNTVNEQFF.

The chain uses TRBV9 and TRBJ2-7; D might be TRBD2 (5 bases). The CDR3 runs to 15 residues. Trimming took 0 bases from V and 2 from J, leaving 12 bases between them. Looked up from germline, CDR1 is SGDLS and CDR2 is YYNGEE. CDR3 in DNA: TGTGCCAGCAGCGTAGGGTGGGGAGACGCCTACGAGCAGTACTTC. Its translation: CASSVGWGDAYEQYF.

The chain combines TRBV2 with TRBJ1-5, with D perhaps matching TRBD1 (6 bases). Germline assignment: CDR1 SNHLY and CDR2 FYNNEI. V lost 8 bases, J lost 4 bases, and 18 bases lay in between. This CDR3 contains 15 residues. CDR3 in amino acids: CASGKTGNWNQPQHF. Written as DNA, the CDR3 is TGTGCCAGCGGCAAGACAGGCAATTGGAATCAGCCCCAGCATTTT.

This chain uses TRBV7-9 with TRBJ2-5; D ambiguous. Trimming stripped 5 bases from V and 4 bases from J, with 8 bases between. Looked up from germline, CDR1 is SEHNR and CDR2 is FQNEAQ (reference sequence). The CDR3 is made up of 12 amino acids. The CDR3, as DNA: TGTGCCAGCAGCCCTATCGGAGAGACCCAGTACTTC. Protein product: CASSPIGETQYF.

This clone was seen more than once but under ten times. The genes are TRBV5-4 and TRBJ2-3; TRBD2 matches at 7 bases. The germline V gene encodes CDR1 SGHNT and CDR2 YYREEE (reference sequence). Trimming cost V 3 bases and J 2 bases; bases outside gene matches: 3. The CDR3 has 14 residues. The CDR3 sequence: CASSSKRDTDTQYF. For the CDR3, the DNA is TGTGCCAGCAGCTCCAAGCGGGACACAGATACGCAGTATTTT.

The chain joins TRBV18 to TRBJ2-2, with 11 bases lining up with TRBD2. This CDR3 spans 21 amino acids. The ends lost 5 bases at V and 1 base at J; junction bases unmatched: 18. CDR1 is KGHSH and CDR2 is LQKENI in the germline V gene. The CDR3 loop reads CASSSRTSGWLNSENTGELFF. CDR3 nucleotide sequence: TGTGCCAGCTCATCTCGGACTAGCGGGTGGTTAAACTCTGAGAACACCGGGGAGCTGTTTTTT.

This chain links TRBV2 with TRBJ2-1; a weak D match, TRBD1 (5 bases). Per the germline V gene, CDR1 is SNHLY and CDR2 is FYNNEI. The length of the CDR3 is 12 residues. The V end lost 5 bases, the J end lost 14 bases, and 16 bases lay between the germline ends. CDR3 nucleotide sequence: TGTGCCAGCAGTAAAGAAGGGGTCCCTAAGTTCTTC. It encodes CASSKEGVPKFF.

This clone was found a few times. The V and J genes are TRBV5-4 and TRBJ2-7, with 11 bases lining up with TRBD2. The V segment lost 5 bases and the J segment 5 bases; nucleotides outside the gene matches: 12. The CDR3 consists of 16 residues. Germline V gene data show CDR1 as SGHNT and CDR2 as YYREEE (reference sequence). The CDR3 loop reads CASSRDSGRAVHEQYF. The CDR3, as DNA: TGTGCCAGCAGTCGTGATAGCGGGAGGGCCGTCCACGAGCAGTACTTC.

The chain links TRBV6-1 to TRBJ2-2, with TRBD2 as a possible D gene (6 bases). Germline V gene sequence: CDR1 MNHNS, CDR2 SASEGT. The CDR3 runs to 15 residues. V lost 2 bases, J lost 2 bases, and 9 bases lay in between. In nucleotides, the CDR3 is TGTGCCAGCAGTGAACTCGGGGGAAACACCGGGGAGCTGTTTTTT. It encodes CASSELGGNTGELFF.

This clone was observed a single time. The V and J genes are TRBV9 and TRBJ2-7; TRBD2 matches 7 bases. The CDR3 consists of 16 residues. The V gene end was trimmed by 0 bases and the J gene end by 3 bases; junction bases not matched to a gene: 9. CDR1 is SGDLS, CDR2 YYNGEE, per germline. CDR3 loop: CASSVGPSGSFYEQYF. The CDR3, as DNA: TGTGCCAGCAGCGTAGGGCCTAGCGGATCTTTCTACGAGCAGTACTTC. Combining the CDR3 with reference TRBV9 and TRBJ2-7 gives the whole variable domain DSGVTQTPKHLITATGQRVTLRCSPRSGDLSVYWYQQSLDQGLQFLIQYYNGEERAKGNILERFSAQQFPDLHSELNLSSLELGDSALYFCASSVGPSGSFYEQYFGPGTRLTVT.

The chain couples TRBV27 to TRBJ2-6, with 7 bases lining up with TRBD1. The CDR3 covers 19 residues. Germline loops: CDR1 MNHEY, CDR2 SMNVEV (reference sequence). With 3 bases clipped from V and 4 bases from J, the junction kept 15 bases outside the gene matches. This chain's CDR3 is CASSFPKLRRGTGANVLTF. The CDR3 DNA sequence: TGTGCCAGCAGTTTCCCAAAACTTCGCAGGGGGACCGGGGCCAACGTCCTGACTTTC.

The V call is TRBV28, the J call TRBJ2-7, with 7 nucleotides matching TRBD2. Germline CDR1 and CDR2: MDHEN and SYDVKM. The junction had 11 bases not matched to a gene; V was cut back by 5 bases and J by 4 bases. The CDR3 is 15 residues long. The CDR3 reads CASSTPAGDRYEQYF. In DNA form, the CDR3 reads TGTGCCAGCAGTACCCCTGCGGGAGATAGGTACGAGCAGTACTTC.

The chain employs TRBV10-3 and TRBJ2-6, with 7 bases fitting TRBD1. CDR1 and CDR2 from the germline V gene are ENHRY and SYGVKD. The V and J ends lost 6 bases and 4 bases, in that order; junction bases with no gene match: 9. This CDR3 is built from 16 residues. The CDR3 loop reads CAIRRSRGTGANVLTF. Written as DNA, the CDR3 is TGTGCCATCAGGAGGAGCAGGGGGACAGGGGCCAACGTCCTGACTTTC.

V gene TRBV27 combines with J gene TRBJ2-3; D unresolved. CDR3 length: 14 amino acids. V was shortened by 3 bases and J by 0 bases, with 7 bases between the two germline ends. CDR1 and CDR2 (germline): MNHEY, SMNVEV (reference sequence). CDR3 nucleotide sequence: TGTGCCAGCAGTTTGTGGCGGAGCACAGATACGCAGTATTTT. Translating gives CASSLWRSTDTQYF.

The rearrangement uses TRBV6-1 and TRBJ1-6; TRBD1 is a possible D gene (6 bases). The ends were cut back, 4 bases at V and 7 bases at J, with 14 bases in the middle. The germline V gene has CDR1 MNHNS and CDR2 SASEGT. The CDR3 extends over 15 amino acids. In DNA form, the CDR3 reads TGTGCCAGCAGTGGCAGACAGGTGGAAAATTCACCCCTCCACTTT. It is translated as CASSGRQVENSPLHF.

The CDR3 sequence: CASSLGVQGTPQETQYF. DNA for the CDR3: TGTGCCAGCAGCTTAGGGGTACAGGGTACCCCACAAGAGACCCAGTACTTC. This rearrangement joins TRBV11-3 to TRBJ2-5, with D possibly being TRBD1 (6 bases). Germline V gene sequence: CDR1 SGHNT, CDR2 YENEEA. The CDR3 covers 17 residues. V was cut by 1 base and J by 2 bases, with 17 bases left in between. Drawing the rest from reference TRBV11-3 and TRBJ2-5, the complete variable domain is EAGVVQSPRYKIIEKKQPVAFWCNPISGHNTLYWYLQNLGQGPELLIRYENEEAVDDSQLPKDRFSAERLKGVDSTLKIQPAELGDSAVYLCASSLGVQGTPQETQYFGPGTRLLVL.